Presented here are 30 T cell receptor beta chains from one specimen sequenced in a study of CD8 T cells in Susac syndrome. When the RNA was reverse transcribed, random hexamers were used with an input of roughly 0.45 to 1 ug. TCRdb reanalysed the immunoSEQ multiplex PCR reads using MiXCR and keeps one entry per CDR3 protein. This table holds 200,000 or so distinct CDR3 sequences, 90% to 95% found once. The specimen sequenced was CD4+ T cells from PBMCs. These TCRs come from a human donor with multiple sclerosis.

The chain combines TRBV29-1 with TRBJ2-5; TRBD1 might be the D (7 bases). Germline values: CDR1 SQVTM, CDR2 ANQGSEA. Trimming took 4 bases from V and 3 from J, leaving 12 bases between them. The CDR3 covers 13 residues. This CDR3 reads CSVGGDSKETQYF. The CDR3 nucleotides read TGCAGCGTTGGGGGGGACAGTAAAGAGACCCAGTACTTC.

The chain joins TRBV30 to TRBJ2-5, with TRBD2 identical over 7 bases. The CDR3 extends over 14 amino acids. Germline values: CDR1 GTSNPN, CDR2 SVGIG (reference sequence). V dropped 0 bases and J dropped 4; count of bases not matched to a gene: 5. The chain's CDR3 is CAWSVIGGRETQYF. CDR3 nucleotide sequence: TGTGCCTGGAGTGTAATAGGCGGGAGAGAGACCCAGTACTTC.

This sequence joins TRBV9 and TRBJ2-7; 14 bases align to TRBD2. CDR1 and CDR2 from the germline V gene are SGDLS and YYNGEE. The CDR3 totals 14 residues. The V and J ends lost 2 bases and 6 bases, in that order; junction bases with no gene match: 1. The CDR3 spells CASSVGLAGVEQYF. The CDR3 nucleotides are TGTGCCAGCAGCGTGGGACTAGCGGGGGTCGAGCAGTACTTC.

V gene TRBV19 combines with J gene TRBJ2-7, with 10 bases matching TRBD1. J lost 7 bases, V lost 5 bases, and 11 bases had no gene match. Germline V gene data show CDR1 as LNHDA and CDR2 as SQIVND (reference sequence). The CDR3 contains 15 residues. The CDR3 protein is CASSSTGTGEREQYF. The CDR3, as DNA: TGTGCCAGTAGTTCAACCGGGACAGGGGAACGGGAGCAGTACTTC.

The J gene is TRBJ2-1, the V gene TRBV24-1; TRBD2 aligns across 9 bases. V shed 6 bases and J 9 bases; nucleotides not matched to a gene: 11. CDR3 length: 15 amino acids. From germline, CDR1 is KGHDR and CDR2 SFDVKD. CDR3 in amino acids: CATSLGASGAGEQFF. The CDR3 DNA is TGTGCCACCAGTCTAGGGGCTAGCGGGGCCGGTGAGCAGTTCTTC.

J is TRBJ2-5 and V is TRBV5-1; D is perhaps TRBD2 (6 bases). V lost 4 bases and J lost 2, with 12 bases in between. Germline V gene lookup returns CDR1 SGHRS and CDR2 YFSETQ. The CDR3 runs to 14 residues. CDR3 nucleotides: TGCGCCAGCAGCAACCAGGGAGGACAAGAGACCCAGTACTTC. This gives the protein CASSNQGGQETQYF.

This chain links TRBV29-1 with TRBJ2-3; perhaps TRBD1 as D (6 bases). V was shortened by 7 bases and J by 2 bases, with 10 bases between the two germline ends. Germline CDR1 is SQVTM and CDR2 is ANQGSEA. The CDR3 is made up of 12 amino acids. The CDR3 nucleotides read TGCAGCGCGGGACACCTCACAGATACGCAGTATTTT. This sequence encodes CSAGHLTDTQYF.

CDR3 in amino acids: CASSVDRWGGRANEQFF. The CDR3 nucleotides are TGTGCCAGCAGCGTAGACCGGTGGGGCGGGAGGGCTAATGAGCAGTTCTTC. The chain carries TRBV9 and TRBJ2-1; 9 bases map to TRBD2. The CDR3 runs 17 residues. V lost 0 bases, J lost 7 bases, and 11 bases stayed unmatched. The germline V gene encodes CDR1 SGDLS and CDR2 YYNGEE.

The chain couples TRBV20-1 to TRBJ1-5; D is perhaps TRBD1 (6 bases). Germline CDR1 reads DFQATT; CDR2 reads SNEGSKA (reference sequence). This CDR3 has 16 amino acids. With 1 base removed from V and 2 bases from J, the gap between germline ends came to 15 bases. CDR3 DNA: TGCAGTGCTAGAGGGGTCGGGGGGGCAGGCAATCAGCCCCAGCATTTT. Its protein product is CSARGVGGAGNQPQHF.

With respect to this clonotype: Compared with germline, one end of the junction differs, possibly owing to a read error. The V call is TRBV30, the J call TRBJ1-2; TRBD1 is a possible D gene (6 bases). Germline lookup yields CDR1 GTSNPN and CDR2 SVGIG (reference sequence). This CDR3 has 12 residues. The DNA of the CDR3 is TGTGCCTGGAGTACTACAGGGATGATCATCTCCTTC. It codes for CAWSTTGMIISF.

V and J are TRBV18 and TRBJ2-1; perhaps TRBD2 as D (6 bases). CDR1 and CDR2 (germline): KGHSH, LQKENI. The CDR3 runs to 14 residues. V was trimmed by 4 bases and J by 8 bases, leaving 15 bases between them. The CDR3 DNA follows: TGTGCCAGCTCACTTATGAACGGGGAGGATGAGCAGTTCTTC. This codes for CASSLMNGEDEQFF.

The chain links TRBV15 to TRBJ2-3; no clear D. This CDR3 contains 14 residues. Between the trimmed V and J ends, which lost 0 bases and 2 bases, there was a span of 6 bases. Looked up from germline, CDR1 is LNHNV and CDR2 is YYDKDF (reference sequence). The CDR3 reads CATSRERFTDTQYF. The CDR3, as DNA: TGTGCCACCAGCAGAGAACGGTTCACAGATACGCAGTATTTT.

The chain links TRBV5-6 to TRBJ2-6; no definite D call. Germline CDR1 SGHDT, CDR2 YYEEEE. With 5 bases removed from V and 1 base from J, the gap between germline ends came to 13 bases. The CDR3 totals 16 residues. The CDR3 here is CASRWSSRSGANVLTF. As DNA, the CDR3 is TGTGCCAGCAGGTGGAGCAGTCGTTCTGGGGCCAACGTCCTGACTTTC. Full variable domain (outside the CDR3, taken from reference TRBV5-6 and TRBJ2-6): DAGVTQSPTHLIKTRGQQVTLRCSPKSGHDTVSWYQQALGQGPQFIFQYYEEEERQRGNFPDRFSGHQFPNYSSELNVNALLLGDSALYLCASRWSSRSGANVLTFGAGSRLTVL.

This chain links TRBV20-1 with TRBJ2-7; a weak D match, TRBD2 (6 bases). CDR3 length: 13 residues. Looked up from germline, CDR1 is DFQATT and CDR2 is SNEGSKA (reference sequence). V was shortened by 7 bases and J by 2 bases, with 15 bases between the two germline ends. The CDR3 loop is CSVAGGRAYEQYF. As DNA, the CDR3 is TGCAGTGTGGCAGGAGGGCGCGCCTACGAGCAGTACTTC.

The V gene is TRBV20-1, the J gene TRBJ2-1, with D perhaps TRBD1 (6 bases). Trimming shortened V by 5 bases and J by 3 bases, and 17 bases separated the two germline ends. The CDR3 length is 15 residues. CDR1 DFQATT and CDR2 SNEGSKA come from the germline V gene (reference sequence). CDR3 DNA: TGCAGTGCTGTAAACCTCCAGGGGTACTACAATGAGCAGTTCTTC. The encoded protein is CSAVNLQGYYNEQFF.

The chain carries TRBV11-2 and TRBJ1-1; D gene unclear. V was pared by 1 base and J by 1 base, with 4 bases between. Germline CDR1 is SGHAT and CDR2 is FQNNGV. The CDR3 runs 13 residues. The CDR3 is CASSLAANTEAFF. The DNA for the CDR3 is TGTGCCAGCAGCTTAGCGGCGAACACTGAAGCTTTCTTT.

This sequence joins TRBV5-6 and TRBJ2-1, with 7 bases lining up with TRBD1. This CDR3 region has 16 residues. Losses at the gene ends were 4 bases for V and 7 bases for J; bases not matched to a gene: 14. Germline CDR1 and CDR2: SGHDT and YYEEEE. The CDR3 loop reads CASSPSRTGHENEQFF. The DNA for the CDR3 is TGTGCCAGCAGCCCAAGCAGGACAGGACACGAAAATGAGCAGTTCTTC.

The J gene is TRBJ2-5, the V gene TRBV5-1; unclear D gene. Trimming pared 4 bases from V and 4 bases from J, leaving 11 bases between. The CDR3 loop spans 13 amino acids. CDR1 is SGHRS and CDR2 is YFSETQ in the germline V gene. For the CDR3, the DNA is TGCGCCAGCAGCACGCCCCCCCTAGAGACCCAGTACTTC. Protein product: CASSTPPLETQYF. Combining the CDR3 with reference TRBV5-1 and TRBJ2-5 gives the whole variable domain KAGVTQTPRYLIKTRGQQVTLSCSPISGHRSVSWYQQTPGQGLQFLFEYFSETQRNKGNFPGRFSGRQFSNSRSEMNVSTLELGDSALYLCASSTPPLETQYFGPGTRLLVL.

V and J are TRBV2 and TRBJ2-3, with D possibly matching TRBD2 (7 bases). CDR1 and CDR2 (germline): SNHLY, FYNNEI. V was clipped by 7 bases and J by 5 bases, with 13 bases between them. This CDR3 spans 13 amino acids. The CDR3 loop reads CASTRGTIDTQYF. The CDR3 DNA is TGTGCCAGCACAAGGGGGACTATAGATACGCAGTATTTT.

The chain combines TRBV27 with TRBJ2-7, with 12 bases identical to TRBD2. Per the germline V gene, CDR1 is MNHEY and CDR2 is SMNVEV (reference sequence). J was trimmed by 5 bases and V by 5 bases; bases with no gene match: 13. The CDR3 is 17 amino acids. CDR3 DNA: TGTGCCAGCAGTCCCCGGACTAGCGGGATATCATTCAACGAGCAGTACTTC. Translated: CASSPRTSGISFNEQYF.

This rearrangement joins TRBV9 to TRBJ2-1; 7 bases map to TRBD2. Unmatched junction bases numbered 17, after V lost 7 bases and J lost 10 bases. Germline V lookup: CDR1 SGDLS, CDR2 YYNGEE. This CDR3 region has 15 residues. The DNA for the CDR3 is TGTGCCAGCTCCTCCAAGGGCGGGGGAGCCTTCGAGCAGTTCTTC. Protein sequence: CASSSKGGGAFEQFF.

The chain combines TRBV18 with TRBJ1-3, with D unclear. CDR1 and CDR2 from the germline V gene are KGHSH and LQKENI. Trimming took 3 bases from V and 0 from J, leaving 15 bases between them. The CDR3 has 17 residues. CDR3 amino acids: CASSPRGQAHSGNTIYF. The DNA for the CDR3 is TGTGCCAGCTCACCTCGTGGGCAGGCGCACTCTGGAAACACCATATATTTT.

The V gene is TRBV15, the J gene TRBJ1-5; no firm D call. CDR1 is LNHNV, CDR2 YYDKDF, per germline (reference sequence). V was shortened by 3 bases and J by 7 bases, with 7 bases between the two germline ends. The CDR3 totals 12 residues. This CDR3 is CATSRDGQPQHF. The CDR3 DNA reads TGTGCCACCAGCAGGGACGGCCAGCCCCAGCATTTT.

The rearrangement links TRBV20-1 to TRBJ2-1, with 7 bases aligning to TRBD2. V was pared by 3 bases and J by 7 bases, with 6 bases of the junction left unmatched. Germline CDR1 is DFQATT and CDR2 is SNEGSKA (reference sequence). This CDR3 spans 13 amino acids. This CDR3 is CSASASGSNEQFF. CDR3 DNA: TGCAGTGCTAGCGCTAGCGGCAGTAATGAGCAGTTCTTC.

CDR3 bases: TGCGCCAGCAGCCTGACACCGACGGGCACTGAAGCTTTCTTT. Encoded protein: CASSLTPTGTEAFF. This rearrangement joins TRBV5-1 to TRBJ1-1; D is unresolved. Looked up from germline, CDR1 is SGHRS and CDR2 is YFSETQ. Deletions cut 4 bases from V and 4 bases from J, with 14 bases between. The CDR3 covers 14 residues.

The V gene is TRBV18, the J gene TRBJ2-1; 7 bases are a match to TRBD2. The V and J ends lost 5 bases and 6 bases, in that order; junction bases with no gene match: 4. CDR3 length: 13 residues. Germline assignment: CDR1 KGHSH and CDR2 LQKENI. CDR3 DNA: TGTGCCAGCTCAACGGGGAGGGGCAATGAGCAGTTCTTC. Its protein is CASSTGRGNEQFF.

The chain recombines TRBV29-1 with TRBJ2-1; the D gene is possibly TRBD1 (6 bases). Between the trimmed V and J ends, which lost 6 bases and 2 bases, there was a span of 14 bases. Germline CDR1 is SQVTM and CDR2 is ANQGSEA. CDR3 length: 14 residues. CDR3: CSVAEQGAYNEQFF. CDR3 coding DNA: TGCAGCGTCGCGGAACAGGGAGCCTACAATGAGCAGTTCTTC.

The rearrangement uses TRBV9 and TRBJ1-3; 7 bases fit TRBD1. Germline CDR1 reads SGDLS; CDR2 reads YYNGEE. The CDR3 contains 16 residues. After removal of 0 bases from V and 7 bases from J, the junction contained 10 bases not matched to a gene. CDR3 nucleotide sequence: TGTGCCAGCAGCGTAGAAGCAGGGGGAGGAACGAACACCATATATTTT. It codes for CASSVEAGGGTNTIYF.

This clonotype was detected once. This sequence joins TRBV6-5 and TRBJ2-7, with 8 bases fitting TRBD2. V shed 0 bases and J 2 bases; nucleotides not matched to a gene: 6. Per the germline V gene, CDR1 is MNHEY and CDR2 is SVGAGI. The CDR3 totals 16 residues. The chain's CDR3 is CASSYSRAGGPYEQYF. The CDR3 region has the DNA TGTGCCAGCAGTTACTCTCGGGCGGGAGGTCCCTACGAGCAGTACTTC.

This chain uses TRBV20-1 with TRBJ2-7, with D uncertain. The CDR3 has 11 amino acids. The germline V and J ends were trimmed by 4 bases and 3 bases, with 7 bases remaining between them. Germline V gives CDR1 DFQATT, CDR2 SNEGSKA (reference sequence). The CDR3 bases are TGCAGTGCTACCGATCGCTACGAGCAGTACTTC. Its translation is CSATDRYEQYF.